This T cell receptor (beta chain) is from a study of shared clonotypes between healthy human individuals. This CDR3 spans 17 amino acids. Germline V lookup: CDR1 SGDLS, CDR2 YYNGEE. The ends lost 4 bases at V and 2 bases at J; junction bases unmatched: 11. TCRdb's table, derived via immunoSEQ multiplex PCR, lists solely in-frame clones and lacks some. The table includes roughly 2 million clones, 90% to 96% detected once. This sequence originates from a young man in good health. V usage is TRBV9 and J usage is TRBJ1-3; TRBD1 agrees at 8 bases. The sequenced sample consisted of naive CD4+ T cells sorted from blood. Subset reported: CD45RA+ positively selected. CDR3: CASSPTRVQGAGNTIYF. CDR3 nucleotides: TGTGCCAGCAGCCCAACGCGAGTACAGGGGGCTGGAAACACCATATATTTT.